This record looks at one T cell receptor delta chain sequence and its context. A read error likely explains why the TCRdb protein, taken from a much larger clone, differs from this DNA's translation at residue 8; the protein shown is translated from the DNA. TCRdb re-analyzed the reads via CATT. The sample contains 1,500 to 2,000 delta-chain clones, 0.9% to 1.3% of which appear only once. The sample is drawn from a study of gamma-delta chains in newborns, infants, children. Turning to the study itself: Innate gammadelta T cells reportedly expand polyclonally right after birth, driven by microbial exposure, per the title.

Germline CDR1 is GEAIGNYY and CDR2 is EKD. V was shortened by 0 bases and J by 0 bases, with 13 bases between the two germline ends. The CDR3 length is 16 residues. This receptor was taken from a child who was a newborn, infant or young child, either healthy, febrile or measles-vaccinated (not recorded which). The J gene is TRDJ1, the V gene TRDV2; the D gene is possibly TRDD3 (5 bases). Sequencing was done on a sample of blood. Here the CDR3 DNA reads TGTGCCTGTGACACCGTAGAAGAGGGATACACCGATAAACTCATCTTT. Translation: CACDTVEEGYTDKLIF.